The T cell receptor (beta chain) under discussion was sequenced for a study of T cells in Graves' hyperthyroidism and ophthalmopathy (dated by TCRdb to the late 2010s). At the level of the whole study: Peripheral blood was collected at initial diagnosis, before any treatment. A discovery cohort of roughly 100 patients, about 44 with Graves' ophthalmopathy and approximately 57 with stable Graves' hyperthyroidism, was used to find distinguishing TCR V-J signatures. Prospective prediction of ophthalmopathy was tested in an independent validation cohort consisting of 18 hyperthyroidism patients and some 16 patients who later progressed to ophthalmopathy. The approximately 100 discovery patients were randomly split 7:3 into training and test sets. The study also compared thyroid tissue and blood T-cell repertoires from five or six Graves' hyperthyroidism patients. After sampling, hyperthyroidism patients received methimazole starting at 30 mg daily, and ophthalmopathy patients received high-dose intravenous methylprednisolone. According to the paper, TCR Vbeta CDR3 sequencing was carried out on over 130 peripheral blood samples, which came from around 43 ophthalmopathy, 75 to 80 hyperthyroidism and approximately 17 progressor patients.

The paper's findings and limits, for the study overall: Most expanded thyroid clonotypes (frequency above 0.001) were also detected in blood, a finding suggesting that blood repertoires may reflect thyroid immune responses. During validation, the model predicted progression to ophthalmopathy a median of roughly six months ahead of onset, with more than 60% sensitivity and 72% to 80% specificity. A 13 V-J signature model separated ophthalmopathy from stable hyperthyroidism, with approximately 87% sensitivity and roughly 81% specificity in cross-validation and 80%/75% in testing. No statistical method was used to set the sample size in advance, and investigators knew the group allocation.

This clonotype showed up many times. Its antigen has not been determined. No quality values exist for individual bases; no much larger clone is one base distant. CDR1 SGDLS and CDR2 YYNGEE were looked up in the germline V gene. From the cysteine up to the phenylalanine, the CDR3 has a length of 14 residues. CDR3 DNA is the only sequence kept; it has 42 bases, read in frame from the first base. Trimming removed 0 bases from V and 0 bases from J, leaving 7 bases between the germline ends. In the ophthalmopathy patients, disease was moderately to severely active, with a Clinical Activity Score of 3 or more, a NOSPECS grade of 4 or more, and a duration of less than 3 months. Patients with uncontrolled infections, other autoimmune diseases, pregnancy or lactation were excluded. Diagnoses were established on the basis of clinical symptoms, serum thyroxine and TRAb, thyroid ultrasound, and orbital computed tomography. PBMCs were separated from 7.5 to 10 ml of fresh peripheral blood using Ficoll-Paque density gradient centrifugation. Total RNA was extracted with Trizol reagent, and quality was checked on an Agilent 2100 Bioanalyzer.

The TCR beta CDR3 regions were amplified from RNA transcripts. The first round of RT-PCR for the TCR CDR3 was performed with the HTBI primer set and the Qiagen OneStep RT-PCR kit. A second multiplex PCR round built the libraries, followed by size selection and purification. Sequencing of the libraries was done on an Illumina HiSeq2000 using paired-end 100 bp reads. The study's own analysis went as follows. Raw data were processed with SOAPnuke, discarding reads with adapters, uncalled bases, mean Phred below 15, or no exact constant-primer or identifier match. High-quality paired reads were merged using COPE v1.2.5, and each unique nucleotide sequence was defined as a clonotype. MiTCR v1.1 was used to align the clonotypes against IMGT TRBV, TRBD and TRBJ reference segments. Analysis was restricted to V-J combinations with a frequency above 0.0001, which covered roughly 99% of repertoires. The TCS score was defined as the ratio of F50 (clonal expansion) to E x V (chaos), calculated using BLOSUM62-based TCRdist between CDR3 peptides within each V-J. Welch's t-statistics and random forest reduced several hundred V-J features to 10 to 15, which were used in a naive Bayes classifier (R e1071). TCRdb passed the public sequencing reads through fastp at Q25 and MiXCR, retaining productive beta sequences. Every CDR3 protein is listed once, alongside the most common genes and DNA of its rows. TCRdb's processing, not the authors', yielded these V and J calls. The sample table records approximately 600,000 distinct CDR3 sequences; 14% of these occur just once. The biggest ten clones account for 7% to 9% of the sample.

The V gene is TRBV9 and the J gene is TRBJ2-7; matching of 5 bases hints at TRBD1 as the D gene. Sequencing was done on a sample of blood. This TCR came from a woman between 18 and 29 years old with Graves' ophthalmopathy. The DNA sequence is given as TGTGCCAGCAGCGTAGCCCAGGGCTCCTACGAGCAGTACTTC. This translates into CASSVAQGSYEQYF.